Described below is a single T cell receptor (beta chain) sequence and its context. The antigen remains undetermined. This CDR3 has 15 residues. V dropped 9 bases and J dropped 1; count of bases not matched to a gene: 12. The germline V gene encodes CDR1 SGHRS and CDR2 YFSETQ. Sequenced by immunoSEQ multiplex PCR; TCRdb stores in-frame clones only, minus some. The sample includes tens of thousands of clones, less than 90% of them seen just once. The sample's time point: week 47, end of study. All doses held 300 ug of mutant IDH1 20-mer peptide, with topical imiquimod. Eight vaccinations reached patients in weeks 1, 3, 5, 7, 11, 15, 19 and 23. The data stem from a study of a mutant IDH1 vaccine in newly diagnosed glioma. Turning to the study itself: With temozolomide cycles, or 4-6 weeks after radiotherapy alone, vaccination was started. Those enrolled had earlier been treated with radiotherapy, temozolomide, or both, mostly both.

The chain carries TRBV5-1 and TRBJ2-5; TRBD2 aligns across 7 bases. The source material was PBMCs, sampled from a glioma patient whose treatment included an IDH1 peptide vaccine. The origin of this receptor is a woman in her fifties or sixties with glioma. Here the CDR3 DNA reads TGCGCCACCCGCGGCACTAGCGCCCCCCAAGAGACCCAGTACTTC. Translated, it gives CATRGTSAPQETQYF.